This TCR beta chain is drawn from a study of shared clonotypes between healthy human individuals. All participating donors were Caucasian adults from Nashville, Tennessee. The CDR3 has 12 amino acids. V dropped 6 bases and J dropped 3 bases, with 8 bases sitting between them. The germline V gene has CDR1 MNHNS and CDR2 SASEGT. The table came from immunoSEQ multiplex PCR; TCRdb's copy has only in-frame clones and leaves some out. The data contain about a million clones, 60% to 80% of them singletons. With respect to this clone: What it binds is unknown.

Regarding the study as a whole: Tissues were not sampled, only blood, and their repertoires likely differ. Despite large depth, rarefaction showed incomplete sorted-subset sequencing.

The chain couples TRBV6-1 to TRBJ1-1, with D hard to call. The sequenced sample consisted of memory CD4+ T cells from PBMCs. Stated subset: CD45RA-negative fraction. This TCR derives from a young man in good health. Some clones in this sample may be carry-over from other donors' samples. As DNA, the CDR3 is TGTGCCAGCAGGCCGTTAGACACTGAAGCTTTCTTT. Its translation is CASRPLDTEAFF.